Sequencing of this T cell receptor (beta chain) was carried out in a study of cytomegalovirus exposure and HLA in healthy donors. Germline V gene data show CDR1 as MNHEY and CDR2 as SVGAGI. The CDR3 totals 15 residues. The ends lost 8 bases at V and 2 bases at J; junction bases unmatched: 10. A single count supports this clone. Its matching antigen is unknown. Regarding the study as a whole: As a later analysis showed, a missense DCLRE1C variant was linked to trimming of TCR beta V- and J-genes.

It was with 60 Vbeta and 13 Jbeta primers that the PCR ran. TCRdb's copy holds only in-frame clones and misses some; the assay was immunoSEQ multiplex PCR. This table holds approximately 160,000 clones, around 80% found once. The sequencing input was PBMCs. The V and J genes are TRBV6-5 and TRBJ2-5; TRBD1 matches at 8 bases. The source is a woman aged 45-65 years in good health and CMV-seropositive. CDR3 sequence (DNA): TGTGCCAGCCGAAGGGACAGGCGAGGACAAGAGACCCAGTACTTC. Residues: CASRRDRRGQETQYF.